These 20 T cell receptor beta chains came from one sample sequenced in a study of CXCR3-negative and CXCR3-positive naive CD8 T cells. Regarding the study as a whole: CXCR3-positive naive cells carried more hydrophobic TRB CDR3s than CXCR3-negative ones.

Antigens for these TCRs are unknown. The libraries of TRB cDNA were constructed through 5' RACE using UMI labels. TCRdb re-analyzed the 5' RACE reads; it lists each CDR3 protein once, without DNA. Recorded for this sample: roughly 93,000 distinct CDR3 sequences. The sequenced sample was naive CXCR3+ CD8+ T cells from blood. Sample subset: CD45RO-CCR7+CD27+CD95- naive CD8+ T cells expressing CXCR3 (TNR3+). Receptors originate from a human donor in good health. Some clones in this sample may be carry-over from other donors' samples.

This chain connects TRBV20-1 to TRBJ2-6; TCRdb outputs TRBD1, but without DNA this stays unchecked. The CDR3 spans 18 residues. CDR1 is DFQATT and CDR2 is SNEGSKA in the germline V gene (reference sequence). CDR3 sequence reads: CSASGTGTSSSGANVLTF.

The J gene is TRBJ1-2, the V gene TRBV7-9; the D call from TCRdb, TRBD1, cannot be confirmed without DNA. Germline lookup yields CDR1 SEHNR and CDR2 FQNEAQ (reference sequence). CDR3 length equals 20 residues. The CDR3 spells CASSPRRATRDTVLNYGYTF.

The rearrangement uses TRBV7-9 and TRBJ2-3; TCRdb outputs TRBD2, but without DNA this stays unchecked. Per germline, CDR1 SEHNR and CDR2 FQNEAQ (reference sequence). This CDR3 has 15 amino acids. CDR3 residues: CASSPSPGGTDTQYF.

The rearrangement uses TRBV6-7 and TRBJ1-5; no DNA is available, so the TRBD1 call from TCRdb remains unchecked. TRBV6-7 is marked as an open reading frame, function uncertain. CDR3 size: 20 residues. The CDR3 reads CASSYLRWGRWPAPNQPQHF.

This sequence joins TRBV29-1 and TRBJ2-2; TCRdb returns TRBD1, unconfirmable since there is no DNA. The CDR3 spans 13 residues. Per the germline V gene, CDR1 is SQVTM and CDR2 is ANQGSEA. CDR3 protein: CSVDLRGTGELFF.

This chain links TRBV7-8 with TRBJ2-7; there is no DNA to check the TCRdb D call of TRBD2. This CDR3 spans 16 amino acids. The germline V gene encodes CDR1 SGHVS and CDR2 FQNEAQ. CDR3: CASSLAGGPRPFEQYF.

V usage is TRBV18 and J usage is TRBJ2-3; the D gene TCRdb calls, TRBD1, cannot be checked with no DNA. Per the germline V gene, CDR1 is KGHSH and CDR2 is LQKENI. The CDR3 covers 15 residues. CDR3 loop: CASSPGQTSTDTQYF.

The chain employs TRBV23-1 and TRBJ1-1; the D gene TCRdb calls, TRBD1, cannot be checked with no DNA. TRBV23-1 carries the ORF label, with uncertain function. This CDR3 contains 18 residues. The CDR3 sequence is CATVGAERDRVVRTEAFF.

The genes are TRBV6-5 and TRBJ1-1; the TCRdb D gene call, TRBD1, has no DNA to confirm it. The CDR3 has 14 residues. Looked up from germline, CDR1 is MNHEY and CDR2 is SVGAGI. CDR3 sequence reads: CASSKPGMNTEAFF.

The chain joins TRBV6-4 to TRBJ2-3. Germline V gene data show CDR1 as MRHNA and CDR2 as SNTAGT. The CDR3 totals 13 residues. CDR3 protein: CASSPHSTDTQYF.

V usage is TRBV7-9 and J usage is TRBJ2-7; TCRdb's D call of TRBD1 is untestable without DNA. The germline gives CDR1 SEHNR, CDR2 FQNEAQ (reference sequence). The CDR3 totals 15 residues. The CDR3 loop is CASSPPGVYSYEQYF. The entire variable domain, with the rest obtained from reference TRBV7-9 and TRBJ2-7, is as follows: DTGVSQNPRHKITKRGQNVTFRCDPISEHNRLYWYRQTLGQGPEFLTYFQNEAQLEKSRLLSDRFSAERPKGSFSTLEIQRTEQGDSAMYLCASSPPGVYSYEQYFGPGTRLTVT.

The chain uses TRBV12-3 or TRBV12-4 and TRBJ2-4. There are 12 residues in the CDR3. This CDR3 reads CASSTSVDIQYF.

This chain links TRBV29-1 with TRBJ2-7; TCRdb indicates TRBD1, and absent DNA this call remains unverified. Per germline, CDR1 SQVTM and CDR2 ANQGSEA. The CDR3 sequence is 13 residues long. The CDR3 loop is CSVTGGNSYEQYF.

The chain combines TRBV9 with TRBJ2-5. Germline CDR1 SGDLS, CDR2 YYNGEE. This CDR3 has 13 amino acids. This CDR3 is CASSVDIMETQYF.

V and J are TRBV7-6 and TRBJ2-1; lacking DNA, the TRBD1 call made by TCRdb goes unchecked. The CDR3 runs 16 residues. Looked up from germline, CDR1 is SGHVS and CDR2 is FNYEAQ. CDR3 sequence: CASSLETGILGNEQFF. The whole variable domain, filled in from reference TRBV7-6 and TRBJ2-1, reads GAGVSQSPRYKVTKRGQDVALRCDPISGHVSLYWYRQALGQGPEFLTYFNYEAQQDKSGLPNDRFSAERPEGSISTLTIQRTEQRDSAMYRCASSLETGILGNEQFFGPGTRLTVL.

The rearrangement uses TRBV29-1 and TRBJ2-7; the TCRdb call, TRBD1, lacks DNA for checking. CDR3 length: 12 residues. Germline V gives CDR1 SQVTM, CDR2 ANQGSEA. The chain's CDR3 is CSVVGIPDEQYF.

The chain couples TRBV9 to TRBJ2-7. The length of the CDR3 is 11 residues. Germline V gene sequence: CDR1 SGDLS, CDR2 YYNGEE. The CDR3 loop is CAYKGMSEQYF.

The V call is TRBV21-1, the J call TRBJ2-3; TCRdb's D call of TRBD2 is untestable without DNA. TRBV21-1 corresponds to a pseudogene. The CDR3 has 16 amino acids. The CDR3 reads CASSNSRDGSTDTQYF.

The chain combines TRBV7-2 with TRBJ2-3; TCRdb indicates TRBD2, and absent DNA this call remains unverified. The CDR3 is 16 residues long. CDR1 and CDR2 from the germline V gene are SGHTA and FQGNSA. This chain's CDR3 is CASSLAIPAGTDTQYF.

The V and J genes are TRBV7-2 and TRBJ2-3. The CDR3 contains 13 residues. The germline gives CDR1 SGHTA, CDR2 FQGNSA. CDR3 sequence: CASITGFTDTQYF.